This T cell receptor beta chain was documented in a study of blood T cell repertoires in COVID-19. Study summary: Acute and convalescent COVID-19 specimens originated in the United States, Italy and Spain. T cells, B-cell-depleted T cells, or PBMCs supplied cDNA or gDNA.

Each exposed participant met a COVID-19 case in the 2 weeks preceding study entry. As handled by the study authors: Using reference gene primer amplification, nucleated cell counts were estimated. The method was immunoSEQ multiplex PCR; TCRdb's version includes in-frame clones alone and lacks a portion of them. For V, J and clone size, that table is used; D and trimming come from the DNA. The sample lists some 300,000 clones, nearly 90% occurring once. The germline V and J ends were trimmed by 5 bases and 3 bases, with 10 bases remaining between them. Germline V gene lookup returns CDR1 SGHTA and CDR2 FQGNSA. This CDR3 comprises 13 residues.

This rearrangement joins TRBV7-2 to TRBJ1-1; D not certain. The receptor's source is a woman aged 50 to 60 who had been exposed to COVID-19. Sequenced input: PBMCs or T cells enriched from blood (not recorded which). The CDR3 protein is CASSPQQYTEAFF. For the CDR3, the DNA is TGTGCCAGCAGCCCACAACAGTACACTGAAGCTTTCTTT. The complete variable domain, with remaining parts taken from reference TRBV7-2 and TRBJ1-1, reads GAGVSQSPSNKVTEKGKDVELRCDPISGHTALYWYRQSLGQGLEFLIYFQGNSAPDKSGLPSDRFSAERTGGSVSTLTIQRTQQEDSAVYLCASSPQQYTEAFFGQGTRLTVV.